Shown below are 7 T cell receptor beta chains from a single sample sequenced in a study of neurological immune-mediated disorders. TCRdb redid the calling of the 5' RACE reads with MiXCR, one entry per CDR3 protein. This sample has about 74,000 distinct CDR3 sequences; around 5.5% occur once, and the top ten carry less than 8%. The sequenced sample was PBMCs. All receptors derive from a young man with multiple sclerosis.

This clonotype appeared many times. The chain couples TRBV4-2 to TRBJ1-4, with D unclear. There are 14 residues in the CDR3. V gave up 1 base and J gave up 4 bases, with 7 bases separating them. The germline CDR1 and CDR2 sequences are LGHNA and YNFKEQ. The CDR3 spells CASSQGPDNEKLFF. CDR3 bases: TGTGCCAGCAGCCAAGGTCCCGATAATGAAAAACTGTTTTTT.

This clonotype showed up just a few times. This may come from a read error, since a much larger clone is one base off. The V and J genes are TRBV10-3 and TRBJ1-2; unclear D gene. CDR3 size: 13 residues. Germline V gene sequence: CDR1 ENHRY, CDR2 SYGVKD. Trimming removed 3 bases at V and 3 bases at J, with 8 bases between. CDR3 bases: TGTGCCATCAGTGACCAAAAGGACTATGGCTACACCTTC. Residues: CAISDQKDYGYTF.

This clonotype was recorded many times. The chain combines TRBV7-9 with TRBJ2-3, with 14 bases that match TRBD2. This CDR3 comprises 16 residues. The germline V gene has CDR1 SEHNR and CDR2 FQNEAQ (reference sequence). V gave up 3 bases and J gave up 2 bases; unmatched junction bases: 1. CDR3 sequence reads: CASSLTSGRVTDTQYF. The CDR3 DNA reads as TGTGCCAGCAGCTTGACTAGCGGGAGGGTCACAGATACGCAGTATTTT.

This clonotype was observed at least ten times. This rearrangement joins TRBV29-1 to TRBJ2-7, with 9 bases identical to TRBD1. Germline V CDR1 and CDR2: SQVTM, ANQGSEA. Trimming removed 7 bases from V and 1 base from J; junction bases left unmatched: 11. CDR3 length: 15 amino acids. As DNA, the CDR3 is TGCAGCGCCTCCCCCTGGGGACAGGGATCCTACGAGCAGTACTTC. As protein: CSASPWGQGSYEQYF.

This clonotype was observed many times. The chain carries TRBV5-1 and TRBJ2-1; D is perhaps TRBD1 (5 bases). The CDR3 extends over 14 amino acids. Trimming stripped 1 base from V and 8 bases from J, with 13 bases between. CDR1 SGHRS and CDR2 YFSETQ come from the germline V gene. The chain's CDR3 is CASSLRLGVDEQFF. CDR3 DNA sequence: TGCGCCAGCAGCTTGCGATTAGGGGTGGATGAGCAGTTCTTC.

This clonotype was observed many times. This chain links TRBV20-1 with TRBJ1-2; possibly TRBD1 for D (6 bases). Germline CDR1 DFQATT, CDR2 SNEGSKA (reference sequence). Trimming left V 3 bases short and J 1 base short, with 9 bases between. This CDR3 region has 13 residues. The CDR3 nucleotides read TGCAGTGCTAGGAGACAGGATAACTATGGCTACACCTTC. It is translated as CSARRQDNYGYTF.

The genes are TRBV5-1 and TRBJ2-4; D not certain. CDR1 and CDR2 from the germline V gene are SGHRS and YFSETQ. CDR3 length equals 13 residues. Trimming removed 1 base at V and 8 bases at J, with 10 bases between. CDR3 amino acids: CASSLFLSDIQYF. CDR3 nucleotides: TGCGCCAGCAGCTTGTTTTTGTCAGACATTCAGTACTTC.